Following are 25 T cell receptor beta chains from one sample sequenced in a study of blood T cell repertoires in COVID-19. Sequenced by immunoSEQ multiplex PCR; TCRdb stores in-frame clones only, minus some. The table includes about 100,000 clones, 70% to 90% detected once. The sequencing input was peripheral blood. These TCRs come from a human donor in a cohort sampled during active COVID-19.

This chain connects TRBV4-1 to TRBJ1-2, with a possible D match to TRBD1 (5 bases). The germline gives CDR1 MGHRA, CDR2 YSYEKL. The V gene lost 0 bases and the J gene lost 3 bases, with 11 bases spanning the gap. The length of the CDR3 is 15 residues. The CDR3 bases are TGCGCCAGCAGCCAAGAACAGGTCAGGGACTATGGCTACACCTTC. Its protein is CASSQEQVRDYGYTF.

V usage is TRBV20-1 and J usage is TRBJ2-2; D gene uncertain. Trimming took 6 bases from V and 1 from J, leaving 12 bases between them. This CDR3 spans 14 amino acids. Germline V gives CDR1 DFQATT, CDR2 SNEGSKA (reference sequence). The DNA for the CDR3 is TGCAGTGCCAGTCGTCTAAGGAACACCGGGGAGCTGTTTTTT. It encodes CSASRLRNTGELFF.

This clone has just one count. This rearrangement joins TRBV5-1 to TRBJ2-7; D is perhaps TRBD1 (7 bases). With 1 base removed from V and 3 bases from J, the gap between germline ends came to 14 bases. This CDR3 spans 15 amino acids. The V gene's germline CDR1 is SGHRS and CDR2 YFSETQ. The CDR3 sequence is CASSLTGDFLYEQYF. In DNA, the CDR3 is TGCGCCAGCAGCTTGACAGGGGACTTTCTCTACGAGCAGTACTTC.

CDR3 sequence (DNA): TGTGCCAGCAGTTCTAACAGGGCTAACTATGGCTACACCTTC. As protein: CASSSNRANYGYTF. This chain joins TRBV6-5 and TRBJ1-2, with D tentatively TRBD1 (6 bases). This CDR3 comprises 14 residues. Germline V CDR1 and CDR2: MNHEY, SVGAGI. V shed 4 bases and J shed 0 bases, with 9 bases lying between them.

The chain employs TRBV7-2 and TRBJ2-4; D gene uncertain. The length of the CDR3 is 16 residues. CDR1 is SGHTA and CDR2 is FQGNSA in the germline V gene. With 1 base removed from V and 2 bases from J, the gap between germline ends came to 12 bases. For the CDR3, the DNA is TGTGCCAGCAGCTTAGGGCCCTATAGCACCAAAAACATTCAGTACTTC. This sequence encodes CASSLGPYSTKNIQYF.

The rearrangement joins TRBV6-5 to TRBJ2-7, with D hard to call. Per the germline V gene, CDR1 is MNHEY and CDR2 is SVGAGI. The V end lost 2 bases, the J end lost 5 bases, and 4 bases lay between the germline ends. This CDR3 region has 11 residues. The CDR3 loop reads CASSYLHEQYF. In DNA, the CDR3 is TGTGCCAGCAGTTACCTCCACGAGCAGTACTTC.

The rearrangement joins TRBV29-1 to TRBJ2-3; D is undetermined. Germline assignment: CDR1 SQVTM and CDR2 ANQGSEA. The CDR3 extends over 11 amino acids. Trimming left V 3 bases short and J 8 bases short, with 9 bases between. Here the CDR3 DNA reads TGCAGCGTTGAGAGTTTTGGTACGCAGTATTTT. Its protein is CSVESFGTQYF.

The chain links TRBV6-5 to TRBJ1-2, with a weak D call TRBD1 (5 bases). V shed 4 bases and J shed 4 bases, with 16 bases lying between them. Per the germline V gene, CDR1 is MNHEY and CDR2 is SVGAGI. The length of the CDR3 is 15 residues. The CDR3 region is CASSSPGREGYGYTF. As DNA, the CDR3 is TGTGCCAGCAGTTCCCCCGGCAGGGAAGGCTATGGCTACACCTTC.

The gene calls are TRBV4-1 and TRBJ1-1, with D hard to call. This CDR3 spans 17 amino acids. CDR1 and CDR2 from the germline V gene are MGHRA and YSYEKL. With 1 base removed from V and 6 bases from J, the gap between germline ends came to 21 bases. CDR3 loop: CASSQVPVSAAGAEAFF. In DNA, the CDR3 is TGCGCCAGCAGCCAAGTACCTGTATCGGCAGCAGGCGCTGAAGCTTTCTTT.

This rearrangement joins TRBV27 to TRBJ2-7; 10 nucleotides match TRBD1. Germline CDR1 is MNHEY and CDR2 is SMNVEV (reference sequence). V shed 8 bases and J 0 bases; nucleotides not matched to a gene: 10. CDR3 length: 16 amino acids. This chain's CDR3 is CASAGTGEFSSYEQYF. The CDR3 nucleotides are TGTGCCAGCGCGGGGACAGGGGAGTTCTCCTCCTACGAGCAGTACTTC.

The chain is built from TRBV5-1 and TRBJ2-5, with TRBD2 identical over 7 bases. Germline CDR1 is SGHRS and CDR2 is YFSETQ. The V segment lost 0 bases and the J segment 1 base; nucleotides outside the gene matches: 3. The CDR3 is 15 amino acids. The CDR3 DNA follows: TGCGCCAGCAGCTTGGGGGCTAGCGGCCAAGAGACCCAGTACTTC. Translating gives CASSLGASGQETQYF.

The chain joins TRBV7-2 to TRBJ2-3; 7 positions match TRBD2. CDR3 length: 16 residues. V lost 2 bases and J lost 2; bases outside the gene matches: 7. Germline CDR1 SGHTA, CDR2 FQGNSA. CDR3 nucleotide sequence: TGTGCCAGCAGCTTATCGGGGGGTTTTATCACAGATACGCAGTATTTT. Protein product: CASSLSGGFITDTQYF.

This chain connects TRBV5-6 to TRBJ1-2; a possible D gene is TRBD1 (6 bases). Per germline, CDR1 SGHDT and CDR2 YYEEEE. CDR3 length: 14 residues. Trimming removed 10 bases at V and 3 bases at J, with 19 bases between. The CDR3: CAAGQTGHHYGYTF. The CDR3 coding sequence is TGTGCCGCAGGCCAGACAGGCCACCACTATGGCTACACCTTC.

V is TRBV3-1 (or the pseudogene TRBV3-2) and J is TRBJ1-2, with D possibly being TRBD1 (6 bases). V dropped 1 base and J dropped 8 bases, with 17 bases sitting between them. Germline CDR1 is LGHDT and CDR2 is YNNKEL (reference sequence). The CDR3 totals 15 residues. The DNA of the CDR3 is TGTGCCAGCAGCCAAGTAGGGGGACCTCGAAGGGGCTACACCTTC. This encodes CASSQVGGPRRGYTF.

This clone was detected many times. The chain joins TRBV9 to TRBJ2-7; perhaps TRBD1 as D (6 bases). Looked up from germline, CDR1 is SGDLS and CDR2 is YYNGEE. The ends were cut back, 1 base at V and 0 bases at J, with 8 bases in the middle. The CDR3 covers 14 residues. The CDR3 nucleotides are TGTGCCAGCAGCGTAAGGGACACCTCCTACGAGCAGTACTTC. This gives the protein CASSVRDTSYEQYF.

This sequence joins TRBV7-9 and TRBJ2-1; no clear D gene. The CDR3 extends over 9 amino acids. The germline V and J ends were trimmed by 3 bases and 14 bases, with 5 bases remaining between them. CDR1 and CDR2 from the germline V gene are SEHNR and FQNEAQ (reference sequence). CDR3 loop: CASSFREFF. For the CDR3, the DNA is TGTGCCAGCAGCTTTCGGGAGTTCTTC. The whole variable domain, filled in from reference TRBV7-9 and TRBJ2-1, reads DTGVSQNPRHKITKRGQNVTFRCDPISEHNRLYWYRQTLGQGPEFLTYFQNEAQLEKSRLLSDRFSAERPKGSFSTLEIQRTEQGDSAMYLCASSFREFFGPGTRLTVL.

The rearrangement links TRBV3-1 (or the pseudogene TRBV3-2) to TRBJ2-5, with D possibly TRBD2 on 6 matching bases. Germline CDR1 is LGHDT and CDR2 is YNNKEL (reference sequence). The V end lost 4 bases, the J end lost 1 base, and 13 bases lay between the germline ends. The CDR3 is 15 amino acids. The CDR3, as DNA: TGTGCCAGCAGCCGGACGGGGGACCCCCAAGAGACCCAGTACTTC. It translates to CASSRTGDPQETQYF.

This chain joins TRBV7-9 and TRBJ1-2; D is possibly TRBD1 (5 bases). Germline V lookup: CDR1 SEHNR, CDR2 FQNEAQ (reference sequence). CDR3 length: 14 residues. Trimming pared 2 bases from V and 6 bases from J, leaving 13 bases between. This CDR3 is CASSLTQGLHGYTF. CDR3 DNA sequence: TGTGCCAGCAGCTTAACTCAGGGCCTTCATGGCTACACCTTC.

The gene calls are TRBV7-2 and TRBJ2-2, with a possible D match to TRBD2 (7 bases). Germline V lookup: CDR1 SGHTA, CDR2 FQGNSA. Trimming took off 5 bases at V and 6 bases at J, with 16 bases between the two ends. The CDR3 is 15 residues long. This CDR3 is CASSRTAGLPGELFF. CDR3 nucleotide sequence: TGTGCCAGCAGCCGGACAGCGGGGCTGCCCGGGGAGCTGTTTTTT.

The chain combines TRBV3-1 (or the pseudogene TRBV3-2) with TRBJ2-2; possibly TRBD1 for D (6 bases). Germline CDR1 and CDR2: LGHDT and YNNKEL (reference sequence). The CDR3 has 16 residues. Trimming stripped 0 bases from V and 0 bases from J, with 8 bases between. The CDR3 sequence: CASSQDGTPNTGELFF. In DNA form, the CDR3 reads TGTGCCAGCAGCCAAGATGGGACACCGAACACCGGGGAGCTGTTTTTT.

This clone was counted only a few times. A read error may produce the germline difference seen at one junction end. The chain has TRBV7-7 and TRBJ2-1; D possibly corresponds to TRBD2 (5 bases). The CDR3 has 15 residues. Germline V gene lookup returns CDR1 SSHAT and CDR2 FNYEAQ (reference sequence). CDR3 DNA sequence: TGTGCTAGCAGCTCCCTAGGGAGCCAAAACAATGAGCAGTTCTTC. It is translated as CASSSLGSQNNEQFF.

The CDR3 region is CASSHSTGGTEAFF. CDR3 DNA sequence: TGCGCCAGCAGCCATTCGACGGGGGGCACTGAAGCTTTCTTT. The chain carries TRBV4-3 and TRBJ1-1, with D possibly TRBD1 on 5 matching bases. Per the germline V gene, CDR1 is LGHNA and CDR2 is YSLEER. Trimming cost V 3 bases and J 4 bases, with 12 bases left between them. This CDR3 has 14 amino acids.

The V call is TRBV10-2, the J call TRBJ1-4; D unresolved. V was trimmed by 4 bases and J by 4 bases, leaving 7 bases between them. The CDR3 has 13 residues. Germline CDR1 is WSHSY and CDR2 is SAAADI. The CDR3 nucleotides read TGCGCCAGCAGTGGGCAGGTTAATGAAAAACTGTTTTTT. As protein: CASSGQVNEKLFF.

This chain connects TRBV5-1 to TRBJ2-7; 8 positions match TRBD1. Per germline, CDR1 SGHRS and CDR2 YFSETQ. The length of the CDR3 is 17 residues. The junction had 10 bases not matched to a gene; V was cut back by 2 bases and J by 0 bases. The CDR3 here is CASSFGGQAVISYEQYF. CDR3 nucleotide sequence: TGCGCCAGCAGCTTTGGGGGACAGGCCGTTATCTCCTACGAGCAGTACTTC.

This clone was counted a single time. This rearrangement joins TRBV6-2 or TRBV6-3 to TRBJ2-7, with D unclear. V lost 2 bases and J lost 3, with 11 bases in between. Germline lookup yields CDR1 MNHEY and CDR2 SVGEGT. This CDR3 contains 14 residues. CDR3 sequence (DNA): TGTGCCAGCAGTTACGACTCTCCTAGCTACGAGCAGTACTTC. Translation gives CASSYDSPSYEQYF.